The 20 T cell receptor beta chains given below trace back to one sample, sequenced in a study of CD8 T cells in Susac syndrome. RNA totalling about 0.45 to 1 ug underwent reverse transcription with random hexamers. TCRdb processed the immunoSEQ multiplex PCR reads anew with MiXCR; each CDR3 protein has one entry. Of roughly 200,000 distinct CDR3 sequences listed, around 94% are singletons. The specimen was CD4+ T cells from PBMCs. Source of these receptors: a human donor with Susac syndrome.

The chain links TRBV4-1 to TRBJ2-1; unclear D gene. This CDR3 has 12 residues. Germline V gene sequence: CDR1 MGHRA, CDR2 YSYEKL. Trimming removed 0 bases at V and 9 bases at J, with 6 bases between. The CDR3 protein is CASSQDLREQFF. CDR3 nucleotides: TGCGCCAGCAGCCAAGATTTGCGTGAGCAGTTCTTC.

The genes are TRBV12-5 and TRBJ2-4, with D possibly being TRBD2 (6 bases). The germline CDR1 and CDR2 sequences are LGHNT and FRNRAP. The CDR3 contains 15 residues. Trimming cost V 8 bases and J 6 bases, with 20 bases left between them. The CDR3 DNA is TGTGCTAGTACCACCGGGAGTTTCCTAGGAAACATTCAGTACTTC. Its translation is CASTTGSFLGNIQYF. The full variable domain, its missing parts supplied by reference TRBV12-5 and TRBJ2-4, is DARVTQTPRHKVTEMGQEVTMRCQPILGHNTVFWYRQTMMQGLELLAYFRNRAPLDDSGMPKDRFSAEMPDATLATLKIQPSEPRDSAVYFCASTTGSFLGNIQYFGAGTRLSVL.

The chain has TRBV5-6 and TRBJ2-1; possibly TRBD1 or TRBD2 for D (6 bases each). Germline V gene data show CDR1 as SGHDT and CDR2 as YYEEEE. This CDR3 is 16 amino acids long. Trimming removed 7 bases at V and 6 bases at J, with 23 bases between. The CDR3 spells CASLSGGPVSGNEQFF. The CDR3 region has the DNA TGTGCCAGCCTTAGTGGGGGGCCGGTCTCAGGCAATGAGCAGTTCTTC.

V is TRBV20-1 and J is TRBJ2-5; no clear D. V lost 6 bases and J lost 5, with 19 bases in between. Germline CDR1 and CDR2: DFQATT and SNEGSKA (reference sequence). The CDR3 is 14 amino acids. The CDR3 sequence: CSAPKLGIGETQYF. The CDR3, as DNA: TGCAGTGCCCCCAAATTAGGGATAGGGGAGACCCAGTACTTC.

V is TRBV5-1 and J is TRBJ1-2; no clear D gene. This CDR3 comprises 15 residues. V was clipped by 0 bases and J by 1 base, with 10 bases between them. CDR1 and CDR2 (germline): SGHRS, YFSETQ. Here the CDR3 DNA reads TGCGCCAGCAGCTTGGGACCGGCTGATAACTATGGCTACACCTTC. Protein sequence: CASSLGPADNYGYTF.

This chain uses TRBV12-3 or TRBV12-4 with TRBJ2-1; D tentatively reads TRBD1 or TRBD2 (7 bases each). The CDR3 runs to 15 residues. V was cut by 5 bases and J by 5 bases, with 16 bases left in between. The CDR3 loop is CASSAGGTANNEQFF. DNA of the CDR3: TGTGCCAGCAGTGCCGGGGGGACAGCAAACAATGAGCAGTTCTTC.

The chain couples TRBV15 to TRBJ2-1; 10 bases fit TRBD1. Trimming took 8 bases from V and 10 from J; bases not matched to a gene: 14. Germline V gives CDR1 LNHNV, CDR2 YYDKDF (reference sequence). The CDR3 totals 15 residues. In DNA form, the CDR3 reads TGTGCCACCTCCCTAACTAGACAGGGGGCTTCGGAGCAGTTCTTC. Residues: CATSLTRQGASEQFF.

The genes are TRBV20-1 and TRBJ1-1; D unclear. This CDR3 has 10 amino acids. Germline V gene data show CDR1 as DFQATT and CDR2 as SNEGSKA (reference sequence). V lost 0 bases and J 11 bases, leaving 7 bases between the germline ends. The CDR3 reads CSARDNWAFF. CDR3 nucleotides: TGCAGTGCTAGAGATAACTGGGCTTTCTTT.

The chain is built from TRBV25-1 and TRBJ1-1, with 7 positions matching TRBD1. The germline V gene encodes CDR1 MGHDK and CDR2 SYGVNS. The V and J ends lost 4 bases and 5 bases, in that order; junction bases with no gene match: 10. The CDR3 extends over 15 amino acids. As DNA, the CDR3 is TGTGCCAGCAGTGTGGACAGGTCATTGGGTACTGAAGCTTTCTTT. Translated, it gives CASSVDRSLGTEAFF.

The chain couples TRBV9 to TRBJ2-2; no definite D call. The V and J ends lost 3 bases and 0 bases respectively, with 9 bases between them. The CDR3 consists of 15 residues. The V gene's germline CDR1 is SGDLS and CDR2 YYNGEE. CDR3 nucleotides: TGTGCCAGCAGCGCCTTGGGAACGAACACCGGGGAGCTGTTTTTT. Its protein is CASSALGTNTGELFF.

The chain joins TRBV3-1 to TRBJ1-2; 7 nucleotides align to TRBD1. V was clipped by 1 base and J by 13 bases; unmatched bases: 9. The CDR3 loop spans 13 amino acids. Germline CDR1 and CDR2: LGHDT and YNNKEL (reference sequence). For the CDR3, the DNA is TGTGCCAGCAGCCAAGGGGCAGGGACAGCTCGCACCTTC. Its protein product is CASSQGAGTARTF.

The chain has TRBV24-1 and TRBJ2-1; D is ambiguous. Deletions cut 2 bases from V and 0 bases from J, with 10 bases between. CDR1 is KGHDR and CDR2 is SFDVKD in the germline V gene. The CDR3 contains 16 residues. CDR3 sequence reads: CATSDSGRGSYNEQFF. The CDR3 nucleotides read TGTGCCACCAGTGATTCAGGCAGAGGCTCCTACAATGAGCAGTTCTTC.

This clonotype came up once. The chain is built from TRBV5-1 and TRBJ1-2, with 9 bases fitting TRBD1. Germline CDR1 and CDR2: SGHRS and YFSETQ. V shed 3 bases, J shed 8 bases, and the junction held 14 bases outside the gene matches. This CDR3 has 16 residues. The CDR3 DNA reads TGCGCCAGCAGCTCCGAAACTCCGGGACAGGGAGGAGGCTACACCTTC. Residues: CASSSETPGQGGGYTF.

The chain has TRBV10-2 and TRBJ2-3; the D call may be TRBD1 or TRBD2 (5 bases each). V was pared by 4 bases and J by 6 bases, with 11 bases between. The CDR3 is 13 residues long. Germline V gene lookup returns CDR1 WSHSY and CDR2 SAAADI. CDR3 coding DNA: TGCGCCAGCAGTGTCTCATGGGGGGATACGCAGTATTTT. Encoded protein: CASSVSWGDTQYF.

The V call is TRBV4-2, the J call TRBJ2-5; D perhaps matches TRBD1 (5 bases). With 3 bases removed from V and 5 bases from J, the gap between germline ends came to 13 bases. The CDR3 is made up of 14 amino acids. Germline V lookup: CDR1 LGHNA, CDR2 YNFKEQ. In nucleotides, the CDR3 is TGTGCCAGCAGCCATTTAGGGGTCCAGGAGACCCAGTACTTC. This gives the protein CASSHLGVQETQYF.

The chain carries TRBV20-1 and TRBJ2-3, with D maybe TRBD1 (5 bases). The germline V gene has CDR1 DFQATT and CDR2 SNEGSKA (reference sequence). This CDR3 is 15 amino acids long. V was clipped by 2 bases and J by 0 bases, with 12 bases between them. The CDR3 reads CSARRGTASTDTQYF. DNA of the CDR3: TGCAGTGCTAGAAGGGGTACAGCTAGCACAGATACGCAGTATTTT.

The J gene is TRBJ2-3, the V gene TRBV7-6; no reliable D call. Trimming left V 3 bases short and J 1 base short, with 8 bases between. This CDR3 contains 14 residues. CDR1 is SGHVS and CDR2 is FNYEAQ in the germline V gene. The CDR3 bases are TGTGCCAGCAGCTTCGGCAGCCGCACAGATACGCAGTATTTT. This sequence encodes CASSFGSRTDTQYF. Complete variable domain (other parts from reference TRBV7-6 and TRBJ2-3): GAGVSQSPRYKVTKRGQDVALRCDPISGHVSLYWYRQALGQGPEFLTYFNYEAQQDKSGLPNDRFSAERPEGSISTLTIQRTEQRDSAMYRCASSFGSRTDTQYFGPGTRLTVL.

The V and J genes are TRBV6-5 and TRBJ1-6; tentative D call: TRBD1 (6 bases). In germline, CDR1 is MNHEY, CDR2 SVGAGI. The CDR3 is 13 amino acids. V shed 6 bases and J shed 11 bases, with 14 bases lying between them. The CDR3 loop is CASREGQMTPLHF. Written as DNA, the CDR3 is TGTGCCAGCAGAGAGGGACAAATGACACCCCTCCACTTT.

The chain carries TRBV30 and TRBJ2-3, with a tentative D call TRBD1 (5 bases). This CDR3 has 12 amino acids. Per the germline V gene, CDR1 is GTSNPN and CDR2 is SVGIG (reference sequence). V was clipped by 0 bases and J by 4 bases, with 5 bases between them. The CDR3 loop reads CAWSVGADTQYF. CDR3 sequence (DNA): TGTGCCTGGAGTGTAGGGGCAGATACGCAGTATTTT.

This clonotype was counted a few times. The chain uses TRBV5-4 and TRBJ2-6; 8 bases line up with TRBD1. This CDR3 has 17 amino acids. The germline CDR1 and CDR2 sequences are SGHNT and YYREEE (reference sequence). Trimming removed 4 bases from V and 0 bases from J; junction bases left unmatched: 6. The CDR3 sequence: CASSGGQVPSGANVLTF. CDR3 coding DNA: TGTGCCAGCAGCGGGGGACAGGTTCCCTCTGGGGCCAACGTCCTGACTTTC.